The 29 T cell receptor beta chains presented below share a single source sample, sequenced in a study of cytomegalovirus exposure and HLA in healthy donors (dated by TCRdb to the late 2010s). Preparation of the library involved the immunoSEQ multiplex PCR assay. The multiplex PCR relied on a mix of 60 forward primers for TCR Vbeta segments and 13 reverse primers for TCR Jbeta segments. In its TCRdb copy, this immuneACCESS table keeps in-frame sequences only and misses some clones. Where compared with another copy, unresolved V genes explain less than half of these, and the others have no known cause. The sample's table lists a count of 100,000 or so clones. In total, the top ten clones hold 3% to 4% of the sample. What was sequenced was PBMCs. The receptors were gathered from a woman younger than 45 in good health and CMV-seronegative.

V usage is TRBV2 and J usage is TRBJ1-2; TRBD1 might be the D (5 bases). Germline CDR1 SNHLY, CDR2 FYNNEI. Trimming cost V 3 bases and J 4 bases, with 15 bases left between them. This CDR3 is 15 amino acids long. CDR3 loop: CASSEGQGSFYGYTF. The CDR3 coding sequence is TGTGCCAGCAGTGAGGGGCAGGGTTCTTTCTATGGCTACACCTTC. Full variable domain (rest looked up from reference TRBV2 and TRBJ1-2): EPEVTQTPSHQVTQMGQEVILRCVPISNHLYFYWYRQILGQKVEFLVSFYNNEISEKSEIFDDQFSVERPDGSNFTLKIRSTKLEDSAMYFCASSEGQGSFYGYTFGSGTRLTVV.

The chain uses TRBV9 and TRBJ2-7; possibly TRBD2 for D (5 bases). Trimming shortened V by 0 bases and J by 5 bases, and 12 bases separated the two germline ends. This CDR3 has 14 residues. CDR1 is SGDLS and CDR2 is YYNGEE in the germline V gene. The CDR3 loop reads CASSVEGWGDEQYF. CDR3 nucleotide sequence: TGTGCCAGCAGCGTAGAAGGTTGGGGAGACGAGCAGTACTTC.

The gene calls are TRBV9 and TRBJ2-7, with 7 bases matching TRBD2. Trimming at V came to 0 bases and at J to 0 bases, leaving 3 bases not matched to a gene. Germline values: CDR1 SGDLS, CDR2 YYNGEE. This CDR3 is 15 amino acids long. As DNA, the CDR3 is TGTGCCAGCAGCGTAGAGCCTAGCGGCTCCTACGAGCAGTACTTC. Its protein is CASSVEPSGSYEQYF.

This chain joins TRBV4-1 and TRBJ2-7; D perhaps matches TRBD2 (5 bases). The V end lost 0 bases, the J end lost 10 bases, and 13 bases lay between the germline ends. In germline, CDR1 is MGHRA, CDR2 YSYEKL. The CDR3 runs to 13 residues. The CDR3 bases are TGCGCCAGCAGCCAAGATCGAGGGAATGTACAGTACTTC. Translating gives CASSQDRGNVQYF.

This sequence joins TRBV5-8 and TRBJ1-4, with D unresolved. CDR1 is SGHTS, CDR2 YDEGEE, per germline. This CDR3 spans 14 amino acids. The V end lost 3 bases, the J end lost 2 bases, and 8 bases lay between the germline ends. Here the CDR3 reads CASSSRRTNEKLFF. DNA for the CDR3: TGTGCCAGCAGCTCCCGGAGGACTAATGAAAAACTGTTTTTT. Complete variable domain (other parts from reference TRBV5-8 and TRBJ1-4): EAGVTQSPTHLIKTRGQQATLRCSPISGHTSVYWYQQALGLGLQFLLWYDEGEERNRGNFPPRFSGRQFPNYSSELNVNALELEDSALYLCASSSRRTNEKLFFGSGTQLSVL.

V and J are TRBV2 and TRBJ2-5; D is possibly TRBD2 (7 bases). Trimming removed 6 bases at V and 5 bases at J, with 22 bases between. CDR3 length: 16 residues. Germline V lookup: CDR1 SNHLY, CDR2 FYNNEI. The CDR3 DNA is TGTGCCAGCAGAAGAGGTGGCGGGGGCATTGGGGAGACCCAGTACTTC. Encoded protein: CASRRGGGGIGETQYF.

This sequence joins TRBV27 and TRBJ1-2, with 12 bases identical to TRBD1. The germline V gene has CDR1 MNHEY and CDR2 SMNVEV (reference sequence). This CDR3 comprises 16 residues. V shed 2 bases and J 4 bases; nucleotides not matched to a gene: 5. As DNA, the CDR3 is TGTGCCAGCAGTTTAACGGGACAGGGGGCGGTCTATGGCTACACCTTC. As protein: CASSLTGQGAVYGYTF.

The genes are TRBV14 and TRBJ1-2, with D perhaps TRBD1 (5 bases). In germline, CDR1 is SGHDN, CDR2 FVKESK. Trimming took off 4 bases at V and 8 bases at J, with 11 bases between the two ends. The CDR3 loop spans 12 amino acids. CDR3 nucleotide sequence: TGTGCCAGCAGCCGCGGACAACTGGGCTACACCTTC. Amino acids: CASSRGQLGYTF.

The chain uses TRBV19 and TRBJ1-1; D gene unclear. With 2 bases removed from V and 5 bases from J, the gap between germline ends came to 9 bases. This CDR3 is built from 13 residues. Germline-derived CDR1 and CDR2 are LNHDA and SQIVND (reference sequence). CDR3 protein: CASSITDWTEAFF. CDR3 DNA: TGTGCCAGTAGTATAACAGATTGGACTGAAGCTTTCTTT.

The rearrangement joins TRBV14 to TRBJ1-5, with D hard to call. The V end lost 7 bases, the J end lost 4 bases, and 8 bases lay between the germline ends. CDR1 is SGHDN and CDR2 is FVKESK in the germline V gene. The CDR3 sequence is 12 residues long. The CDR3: CASTRGNQPQHF. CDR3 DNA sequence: TGTGCCAGCACCCGCGGTAATCAGCCCCAGCATTTT. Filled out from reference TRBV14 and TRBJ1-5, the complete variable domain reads EAGVTQFPSHSVIEKGQTVTLRCDPISGHDNLYWYRRVMGKEIKFLLHFVKESKQDESGMPNNRFLAERTGGTYSTLKVQPAELEDSGVYFCASTRGNQPQHFGDGTRLSIL.

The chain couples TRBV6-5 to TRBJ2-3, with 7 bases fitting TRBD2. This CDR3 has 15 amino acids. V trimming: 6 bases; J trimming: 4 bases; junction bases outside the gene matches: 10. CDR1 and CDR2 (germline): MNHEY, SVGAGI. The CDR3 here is CASSVTLGGADTQYF. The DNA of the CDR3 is TGTGCCAGCAGCGTTACCTTGGGGGGGGCAGATACGCAGTATTTT.

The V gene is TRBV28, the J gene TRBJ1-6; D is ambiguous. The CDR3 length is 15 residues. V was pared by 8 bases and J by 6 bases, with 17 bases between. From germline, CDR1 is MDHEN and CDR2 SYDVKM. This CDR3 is CASRLAEGGNSPLHF. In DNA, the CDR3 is TGTGCCAGCCGTCTAGCGGAGGGTGGTAATTCACCCCTCCACTTT.

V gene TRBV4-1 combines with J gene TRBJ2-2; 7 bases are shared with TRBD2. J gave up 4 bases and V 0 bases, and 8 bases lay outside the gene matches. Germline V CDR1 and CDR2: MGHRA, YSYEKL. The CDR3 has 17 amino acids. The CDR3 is CASSQEGGGSSTGELFF. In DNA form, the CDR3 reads TGCGCCAGCAGCCAAGAGGGGGGGGGATCGAGCACCGGGGAGCTGTTTTTT.

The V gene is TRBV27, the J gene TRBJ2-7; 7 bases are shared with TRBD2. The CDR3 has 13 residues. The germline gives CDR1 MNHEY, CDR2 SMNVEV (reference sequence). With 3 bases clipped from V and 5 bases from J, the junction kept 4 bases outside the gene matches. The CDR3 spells CASSLTSQDEQYF. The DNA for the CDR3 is TGTGCCAGCAGTTTGACTAGCCAGGACGAGCAGTACTTC.

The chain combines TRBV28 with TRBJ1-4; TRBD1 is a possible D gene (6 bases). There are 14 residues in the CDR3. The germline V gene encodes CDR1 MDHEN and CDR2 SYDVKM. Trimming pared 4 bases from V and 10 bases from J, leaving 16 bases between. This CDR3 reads CASSSIDRMGKLFF. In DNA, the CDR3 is TGTGCCAGCAGTTCAATAGACAGGATGGGAAAACTGTTTTTT.

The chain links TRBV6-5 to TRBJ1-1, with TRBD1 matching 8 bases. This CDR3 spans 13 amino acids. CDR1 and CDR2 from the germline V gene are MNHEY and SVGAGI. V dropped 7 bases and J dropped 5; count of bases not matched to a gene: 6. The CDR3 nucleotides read TGTGCCAGCAACCCACGGACAGGGACTGAAGCTTTCTTT. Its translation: CASNPRTGTEAFF.

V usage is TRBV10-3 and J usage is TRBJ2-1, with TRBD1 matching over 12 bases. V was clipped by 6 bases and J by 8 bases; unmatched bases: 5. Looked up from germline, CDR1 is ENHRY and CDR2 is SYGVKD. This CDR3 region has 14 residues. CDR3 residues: CAISRDRGQDEQFF. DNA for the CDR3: TGTGCCATCAGCAGGGACAGGGGGCAGGATGAGCAGTTCTTC.

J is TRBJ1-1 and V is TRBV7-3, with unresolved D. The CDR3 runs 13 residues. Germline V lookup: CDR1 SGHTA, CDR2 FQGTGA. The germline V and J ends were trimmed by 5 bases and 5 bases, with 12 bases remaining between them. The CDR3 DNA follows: TGTGCCAGCAGCCAAGACTCGAGGACTGAAGCTTTCTTT. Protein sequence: CASSQDSRTEAFF.

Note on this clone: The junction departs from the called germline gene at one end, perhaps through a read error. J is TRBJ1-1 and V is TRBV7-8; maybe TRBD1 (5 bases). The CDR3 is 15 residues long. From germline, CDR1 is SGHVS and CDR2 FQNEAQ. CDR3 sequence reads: CASSHPGGMNTAAFF. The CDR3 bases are TGTGCCAGCAGCCATCCCGGGGGTATGAACACTGCAGCTTTCTTT.

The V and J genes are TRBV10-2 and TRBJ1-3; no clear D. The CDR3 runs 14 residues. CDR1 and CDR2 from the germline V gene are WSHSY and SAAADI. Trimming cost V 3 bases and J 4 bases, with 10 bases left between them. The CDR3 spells CASSDDGRGNTIYF. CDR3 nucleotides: TGCGCCAGCAGTGATGATGGCCGAGGAAACACCATATATTTT.

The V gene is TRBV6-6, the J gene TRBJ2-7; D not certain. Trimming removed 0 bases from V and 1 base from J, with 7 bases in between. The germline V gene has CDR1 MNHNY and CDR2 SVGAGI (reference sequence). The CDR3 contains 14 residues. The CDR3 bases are TGTGCCAGCAGTTACTCGGGCCAATCCTACGAGCAGTACTTC. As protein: CASSYSGQSYEQYF.

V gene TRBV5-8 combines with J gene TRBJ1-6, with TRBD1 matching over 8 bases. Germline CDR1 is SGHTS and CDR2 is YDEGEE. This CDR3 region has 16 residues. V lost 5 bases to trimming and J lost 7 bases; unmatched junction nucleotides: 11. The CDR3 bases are TGTGCCAGCAGTAACCAGGGGGCAAGAGAGAATTCACCCCTCCACTTT. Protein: CASSNQGARENSPLHF.

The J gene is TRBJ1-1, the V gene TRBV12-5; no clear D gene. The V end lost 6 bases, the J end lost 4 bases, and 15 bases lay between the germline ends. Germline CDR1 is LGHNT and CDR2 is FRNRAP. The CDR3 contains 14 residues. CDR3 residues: CASGPRESITEAFF. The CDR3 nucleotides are TGTGCTAGTGGCCCTAGAGAGTCAATCACTGAAGCTTTCTTT.

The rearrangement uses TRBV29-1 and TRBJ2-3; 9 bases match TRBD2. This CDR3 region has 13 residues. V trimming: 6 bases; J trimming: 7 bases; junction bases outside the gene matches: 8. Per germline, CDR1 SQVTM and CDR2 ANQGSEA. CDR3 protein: CSVHLAGVNTQYF. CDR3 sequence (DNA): TGCAGCGTCCACTTAGCGGGAGTGAATACGCAGTATTTT.

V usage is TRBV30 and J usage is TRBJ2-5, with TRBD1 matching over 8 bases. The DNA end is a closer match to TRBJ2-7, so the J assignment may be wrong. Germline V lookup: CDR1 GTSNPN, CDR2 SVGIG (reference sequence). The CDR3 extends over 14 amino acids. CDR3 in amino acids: CAWSVRTGYDEQYF. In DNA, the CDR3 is TGTGCCTGGAGTGTCCGGACAGGGTACGACGAGCAGTACTTC.

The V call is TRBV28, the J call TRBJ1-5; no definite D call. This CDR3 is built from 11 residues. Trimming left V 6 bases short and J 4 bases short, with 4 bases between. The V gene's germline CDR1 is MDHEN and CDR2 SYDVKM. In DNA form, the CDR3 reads TGTGCCAGCAGCCCAAATCAGCCCCAGCATTTT. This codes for CASSPNQPQHF.

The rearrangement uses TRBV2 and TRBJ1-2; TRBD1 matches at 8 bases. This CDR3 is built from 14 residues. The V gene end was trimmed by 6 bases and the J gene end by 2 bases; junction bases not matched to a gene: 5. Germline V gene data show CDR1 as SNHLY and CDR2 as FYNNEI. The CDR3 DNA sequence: TGTGCCAGCAGAATCCGGACAGGGAACTATGGCTACACCTTC. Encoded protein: CASRIRTGNYGYTF.

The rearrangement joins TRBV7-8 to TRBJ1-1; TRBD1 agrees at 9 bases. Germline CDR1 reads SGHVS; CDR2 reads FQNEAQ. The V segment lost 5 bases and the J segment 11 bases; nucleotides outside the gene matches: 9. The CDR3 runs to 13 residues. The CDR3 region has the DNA TGTGCCAGCAGCCGGACAGGGGCGCACCAGGCTTTCTTT. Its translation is CASSRTGAHQAFF.

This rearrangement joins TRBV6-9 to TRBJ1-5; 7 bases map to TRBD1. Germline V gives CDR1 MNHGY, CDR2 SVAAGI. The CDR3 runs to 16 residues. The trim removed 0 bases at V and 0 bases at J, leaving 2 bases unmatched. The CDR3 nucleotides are TGTGCCAGCAGTTATTCTCGGGACAGTAGCAATCAGCCCCAGCATTTT. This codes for CASSYSRDSSNQPQHF.